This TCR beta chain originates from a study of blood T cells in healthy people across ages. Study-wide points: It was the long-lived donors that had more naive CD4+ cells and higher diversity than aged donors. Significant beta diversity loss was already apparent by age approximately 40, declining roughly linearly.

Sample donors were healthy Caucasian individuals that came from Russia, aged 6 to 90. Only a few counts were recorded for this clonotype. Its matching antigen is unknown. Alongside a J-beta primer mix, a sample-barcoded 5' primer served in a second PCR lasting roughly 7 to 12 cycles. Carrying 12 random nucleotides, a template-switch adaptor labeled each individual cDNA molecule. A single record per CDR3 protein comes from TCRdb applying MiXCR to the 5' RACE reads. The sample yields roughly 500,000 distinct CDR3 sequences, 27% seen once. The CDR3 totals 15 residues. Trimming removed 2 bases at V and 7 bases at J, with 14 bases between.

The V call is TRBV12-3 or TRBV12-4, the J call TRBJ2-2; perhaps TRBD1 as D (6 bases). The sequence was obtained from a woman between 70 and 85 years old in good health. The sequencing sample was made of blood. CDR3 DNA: TGTGCCAGCAGTTTATTTTACAGGGTCGGCGGGGAGCTGTTTTTT. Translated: CASSLFYRVGGELFF.